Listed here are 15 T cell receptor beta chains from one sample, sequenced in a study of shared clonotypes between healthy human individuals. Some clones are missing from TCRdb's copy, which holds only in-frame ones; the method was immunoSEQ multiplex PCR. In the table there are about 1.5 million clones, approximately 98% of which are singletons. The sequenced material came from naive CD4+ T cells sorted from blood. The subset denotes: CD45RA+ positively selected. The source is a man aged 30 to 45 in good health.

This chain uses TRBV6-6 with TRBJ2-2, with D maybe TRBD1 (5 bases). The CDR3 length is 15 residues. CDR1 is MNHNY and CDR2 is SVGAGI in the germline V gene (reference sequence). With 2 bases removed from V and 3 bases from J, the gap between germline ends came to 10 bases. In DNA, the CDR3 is TGTGCCAGCAGTTACAGCAGGGTTGACACCGGGGAGCTGTTTTTT. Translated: CASSYSRVDTGELFF.

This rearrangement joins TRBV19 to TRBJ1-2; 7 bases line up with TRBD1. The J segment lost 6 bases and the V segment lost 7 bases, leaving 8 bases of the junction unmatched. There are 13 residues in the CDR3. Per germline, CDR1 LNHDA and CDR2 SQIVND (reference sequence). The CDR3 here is CASTNDRDDGYTF. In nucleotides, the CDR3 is TGTGCCAGTACCAATGACAGGGACGATGGCTACACCTTC.

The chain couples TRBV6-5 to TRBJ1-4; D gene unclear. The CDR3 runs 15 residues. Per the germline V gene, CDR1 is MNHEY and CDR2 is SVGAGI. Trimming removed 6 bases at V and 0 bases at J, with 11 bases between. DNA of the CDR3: TGTGCCAGCAGAGCCTATCTTGCAACTAATGAAAAACTGTTTTTT. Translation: CASRAYLATNEKLFF.

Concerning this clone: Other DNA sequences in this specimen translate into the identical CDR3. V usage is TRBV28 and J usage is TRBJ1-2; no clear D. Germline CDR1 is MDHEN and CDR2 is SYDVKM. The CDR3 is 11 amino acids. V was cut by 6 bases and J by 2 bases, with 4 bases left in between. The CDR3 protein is CASSLNYGYTF. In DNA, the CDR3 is TGTGCCAGCAGCCTAAACTATGGCTACACCTTC.

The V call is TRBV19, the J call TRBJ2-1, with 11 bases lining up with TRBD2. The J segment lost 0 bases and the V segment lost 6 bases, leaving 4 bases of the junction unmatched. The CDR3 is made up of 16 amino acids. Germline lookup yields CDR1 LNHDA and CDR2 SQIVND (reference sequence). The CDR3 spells CASSTGTSGSYNEQFF. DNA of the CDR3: TGTGCCAGTAGCACCGGGACTAGCGGCTCCTACAATGAGCAGTTCTTC.

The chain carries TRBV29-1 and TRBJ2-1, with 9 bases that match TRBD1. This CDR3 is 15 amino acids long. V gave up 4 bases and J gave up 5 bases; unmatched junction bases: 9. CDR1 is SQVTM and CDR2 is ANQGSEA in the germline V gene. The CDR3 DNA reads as TGCAGCGTTGGGGGTGGACAGGGGCCCGACAATGAGCAGTTCTTC. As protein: CSVGGGQGPDNEQFF.

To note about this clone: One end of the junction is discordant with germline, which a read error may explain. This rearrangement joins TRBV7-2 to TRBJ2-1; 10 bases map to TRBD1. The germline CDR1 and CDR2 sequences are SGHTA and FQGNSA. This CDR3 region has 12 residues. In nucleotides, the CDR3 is TGTGCCAGCAGCTCCTCCGGGACAGGGGCCCTCTTC. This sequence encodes CASSSSGTGALF.

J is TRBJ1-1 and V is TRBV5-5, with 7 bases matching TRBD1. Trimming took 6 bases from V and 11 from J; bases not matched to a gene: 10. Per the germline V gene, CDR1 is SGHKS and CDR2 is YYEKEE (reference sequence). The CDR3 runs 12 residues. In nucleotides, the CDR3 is TGTGCCAGCAACTTTTTTGACAGGGACGCTTTCTTT. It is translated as CASNFFDRDAFF.

CDR3 nucleotides: TGTGCCAGCAGTGACGGGACACCCAATTCCTACGAGCAGTACTTC. The encoded protein is CASSDGTPNSYEQYF. The chain recombines TRBV25-1 with TRBJ2-7; D may be TRBD1 (6 bases). The V gene's germline CDR1 is MGHDK and CDR2 SYGVNS. The CDR3 is made up of 15 amino acids. Trimming took off 3 bases at V and 1 base at J, with 13 bases between the two ends.

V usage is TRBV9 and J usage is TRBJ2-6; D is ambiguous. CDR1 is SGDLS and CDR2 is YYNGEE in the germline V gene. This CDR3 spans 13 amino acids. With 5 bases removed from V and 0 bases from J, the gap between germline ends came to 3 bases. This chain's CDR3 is CASRDSGANVLTF. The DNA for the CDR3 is TGTGCCAGCAGGGACTCTGGGGCCAACGTCCTGACTTTC.

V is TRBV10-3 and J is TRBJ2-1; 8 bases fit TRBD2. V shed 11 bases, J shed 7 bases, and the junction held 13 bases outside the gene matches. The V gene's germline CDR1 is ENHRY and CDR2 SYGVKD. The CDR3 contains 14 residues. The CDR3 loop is CAATPGTRGNEQFF. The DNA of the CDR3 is TGTGCCGCAACCCCCGGGACTAGGGGTAATGAGCAGTTCTTC.

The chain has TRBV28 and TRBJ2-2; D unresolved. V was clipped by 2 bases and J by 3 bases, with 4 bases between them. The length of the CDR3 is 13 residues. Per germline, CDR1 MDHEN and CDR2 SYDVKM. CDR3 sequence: CASSLQDTGELFF. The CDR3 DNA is TGTGCCAGCAGTTTACAAGACACCGGGGAGCTGTTTTTT.

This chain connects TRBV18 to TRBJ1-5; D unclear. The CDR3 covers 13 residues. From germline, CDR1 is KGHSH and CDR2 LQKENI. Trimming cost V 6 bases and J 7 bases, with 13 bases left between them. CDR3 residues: CASSRGEAQPQHF. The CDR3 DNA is TGTGCCAGCTCCCGGGGAGAGGCGCAGCCCCAGCATTTT.

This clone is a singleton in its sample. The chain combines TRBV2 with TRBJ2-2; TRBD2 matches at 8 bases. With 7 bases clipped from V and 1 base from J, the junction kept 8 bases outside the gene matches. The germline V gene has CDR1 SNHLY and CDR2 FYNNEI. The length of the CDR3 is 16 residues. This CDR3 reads CASILRGRQNTGELFF. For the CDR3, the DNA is TGTGCCAGCATTCTTCGCGGGAGGCAGAACACCGGGGAGCTGTTTTTT.

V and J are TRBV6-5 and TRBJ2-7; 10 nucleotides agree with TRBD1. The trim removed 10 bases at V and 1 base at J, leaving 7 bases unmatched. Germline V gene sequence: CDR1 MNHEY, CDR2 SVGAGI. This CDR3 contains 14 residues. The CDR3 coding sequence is TGTGCCACCACGGACAGGGGGAATTCCTACGAGCAGTACTTC. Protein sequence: CATTDRGNSYEQYF.